This paragraph reports one TCR beta chain. The antigen is unknown. Time point indicated: baseline, week 1 (first vaccination visit). This sample's treatment: pre-vaccination baseline after standard-of-care therapy. This entry belongs to a study of a mutant IDH1 vaccine in newly diagnosed glioma. Across the study: The treated group averaged roughly 40 years old and was around 60% male, around 38% female. Former treatment meant radiotherapy, temozolomide, or both; the majority had gotten both.

General study findings and limits: Across multiple MHC alleles, approximately 93% of patients had vaccine-induced responses. Variations in leading peripheral T cell clonotypes appeared to have no connection with pseudoprogression.

The CDR3 totals 15 residues. The germline V gene has CDR1 PRHDT and CDR2 FYEKMQ (reference sequence). J lost 2 bases, V lost 2 bases, and 4 bases had no gene match. Generated by immunoSEQ multiplex PCR, the TCRdb table keeps only in-frame clones and is missing some. Counted here are about 88,000 clones, 82% occurring once; the ten biggest clones make up about 5.6%. This chain links TRBV13 with TRBJ2-7; 9 bases map to TRBD1. The sequence came from a man between 40 and 49 years old with glioma. Some clones in this sample may be carry-over from other donors' samples. This material consisted of PBMCs, taken from a glioma patient treated with radiotherapy, temozolomide or both. The CDR3 spells CASSLRDRVAYEQYF. CDR3 sequence (DNA): TGTGCCAGCAGCTTACGGGACAGGGTGGCCTACGAGCAGTACTTC. The whole variable domain, filled in from reference TRBV13 and TRBJ2-7, reads AAGVIQSPRHLIKEKRETATLKCYPIPRHDTVYWYQQGPGQDPQFLISFYEKMQSDKGSIPDRFSAQQFSDYHSELNMSSLELGDSALYFCASSLRDRVAYEQYFGPGTRLTVT.